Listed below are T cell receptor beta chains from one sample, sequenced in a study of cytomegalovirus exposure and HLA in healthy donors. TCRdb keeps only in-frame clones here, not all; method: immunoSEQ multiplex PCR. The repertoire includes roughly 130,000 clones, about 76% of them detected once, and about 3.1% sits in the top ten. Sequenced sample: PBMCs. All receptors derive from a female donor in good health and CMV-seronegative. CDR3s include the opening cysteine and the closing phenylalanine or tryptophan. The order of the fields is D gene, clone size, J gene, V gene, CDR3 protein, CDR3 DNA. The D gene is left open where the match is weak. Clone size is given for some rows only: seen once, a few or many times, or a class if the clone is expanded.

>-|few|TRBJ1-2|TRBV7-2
CASSSREQDTNYGYTF
TGTGCCAGCAGTTCCCGAGAACAGGATACTAACTATGGCTACACCTTC
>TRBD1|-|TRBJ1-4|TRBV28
CASSLQGDTNEKLFF
TGTGCCAGCAGTTTACAGGGGGATACTAATGAAAAACTGTTTTTT
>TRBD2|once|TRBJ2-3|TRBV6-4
CASSEVSAGGETQYF
TGTGCCAGCAGTGAAGTATCGGCGGGGGGGGAGACGCAGTATTTT
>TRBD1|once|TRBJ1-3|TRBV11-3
CASSPGTGGNTIYF
TGTGCCAGCAGCCCGGGGACAGGCGGAAACACCATATATTTT
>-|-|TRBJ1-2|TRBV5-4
CASSLDRHRYGYTF
TGTGCCAGCAGCTTGGACAGGCACCGCTATGGCTACACCTTC
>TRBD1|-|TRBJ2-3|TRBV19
CASSTTGEMGTDTQYF
TGTGCCAGTAGTACGACAGGGGAGATGGGCACAGATACGCAGTATTTT
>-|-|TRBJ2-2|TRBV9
CASSPWGHNTGELFF
TGTGCCAGCAGCCCATGGGGACACAACACCGGGGAGCTGTTTTTT
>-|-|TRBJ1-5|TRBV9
CASSETGNSNQPQHF
TGTGCCAGCAGCGAGACAGGTAATAGCAATCAGCCCCAGCATTTT
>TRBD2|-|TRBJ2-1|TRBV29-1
CSVNLWGGTNEQFF
TGCAGCGTTAACCTGTGGGGGGGGACCAATGAGCAGTTCTTC
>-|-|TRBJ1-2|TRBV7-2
CASSRGGLGYGYTF
TGTGCCAGCAGCCGGGGAGGGTTGGGCTATGGCTACACCTTC
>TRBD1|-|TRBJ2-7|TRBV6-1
CASTSLLQGAKQYF
TGTGCCAGCACCTCCCTACTTCAGGGGGCGAAACAGTACTTC
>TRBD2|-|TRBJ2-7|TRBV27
CASSPGLQAREQYF
TGTGCCAGCAGTCCGGGACTACAAGCGAGGGAGCAGTACTTC
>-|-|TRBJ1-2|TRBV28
CASNEGLNYGYTF
TGTGCCAGCAACGAGGGTCTTAACTATGGCTACACCTTC
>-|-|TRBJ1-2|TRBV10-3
CAISESGAASGGYTF
TGTGCCATCAGTGAGTCAGGGGCAGCCAGCGGGGGCTACACCTTC
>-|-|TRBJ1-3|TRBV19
CASSSPGGTGNTIYF
TGTGCCAGTAGTTCCCCGGGAGGCACTGGAAACACCATATATTTT
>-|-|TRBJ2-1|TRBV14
CASSQLRGYNEQFF
TGTGCCAGCAGCCAATTGCGCGGTTACAATGAGCAGTTCTTC
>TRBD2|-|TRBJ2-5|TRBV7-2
CASSLGAGVETQYF
TGTGCCAGCAGCTTAGGAGCGGGGGTTGAGACCCAGTACTTC
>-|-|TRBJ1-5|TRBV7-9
CASTWGGNQPQHF
TGTGCCAGCACTTGGGGGGGCAATCAGCCCCAGCATTTT
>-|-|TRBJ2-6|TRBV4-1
CASSQWDIPRSGANVLTF
TGCGCCAGCAGCCAGTGGGACATTCCCCGCTCTGGGGCCAACGTCCTGACTTTC
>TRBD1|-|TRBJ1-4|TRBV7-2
CASSFWAGTGFERFF
TGTGCCAGCAGCTTCTGGGCCGGGACAGGGTTTGAGCGGTTTTTT
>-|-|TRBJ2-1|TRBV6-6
CASSYVQGNNEQFF
TGTGCCAGCAGTTACGTTCAGGGCAACAATGAGCAGTTCTTC
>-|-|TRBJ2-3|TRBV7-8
CASSYSRGSDTQYF
TGTGCCAGCAGCTATAGCAGGGGATCAGATACGCAGTATTTT
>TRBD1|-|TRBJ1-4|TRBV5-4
CASRPRGPGEKLFF
TGTGCCAGCAGACCTAGGGGGCCAGGTGAAAAACTGTTTTTT
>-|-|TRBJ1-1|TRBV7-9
CASSQSSTGTSTEAFF
TGTGCCAGCAGCCAATCCTCAACAGGGACGAGCACTGAAGCTTTCTTT
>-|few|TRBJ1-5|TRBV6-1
CASSEAAQAHQPQHF
TGTGCCAGCAGTGAAGCGGCACAGGCCCATCAGCCCCAGCATTTT
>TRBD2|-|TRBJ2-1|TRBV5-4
CASSLKREVSYNEQFF
TGTGCCAGCAGCCTGAAGCGGGAGGTCTCCTACAATGAGCAGTTCTTC
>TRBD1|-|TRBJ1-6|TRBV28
CASSTDRGSYNSPLHF
TGTGCCAGCAGCACCGACAGGGGCTCCTATAATTCACCCCTCCACTTT
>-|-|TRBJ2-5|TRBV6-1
CASSGETQYF
TGTGCCAGCAGCGGAGAGACCCAGTACTTC